These T cell receptor beta chains were read from a single sample in a study of cytomegalovirus exposure and HLA in healthy donors. Sequencing used immunoSEQ multiplex PCR; TCRdb keeps in-frame clones, though not all of them. The profile covers 95,000 to 100,000 clones, with around 79% appearing a single time and approximately 2.1% taken by the ten largest. Material: PBMCs. These receptors were obtained from a woman between 40 and 50 years old in good health and CMV-seronegative. Both conserved end residues are trimmed from each CDR3.

V gene,CDR3 protein
TRBV5-1,ASSYPSGGTNTEAF
TRBV2,ASSWDSLNQPQH
TRBV4-3,ASSLHGTQNTEELF
TRBV7-9,SSRPMDRGYSETQY
TRBV7-9,ASSLGRGNIQY
TRBV30,AWSEGQAAYEQY
TRBV10-3,AIRTGSGTEAF
TRBV6-6,ASSYLDSGNQPQH
TRBV5-1,ASSFLFSEREGTQF
TRBV4-3,ASSQDPRGIQY
TRBV14,ASSQGQTLYGYT
TRBV7-9,ASSKGGNYGYT
TRBV7-2,ASSLAQDAEAF
TRBV15,ATSRDPAQRSYEQY
TRBV7-8,ASSLSGVTYNEQF
TRBV5-8,ASSPGTLNTGELF
TRBV14,ASSPGVLGPQETQY
TRBV6-1,ASSGQGWVYEQY
TRBV7-2,ASSLTGGGFLEQY
TRBV5-1,ASSSLQQGPNEKLF
TRBV5-1,ASSLVDIGDTGELF
TRBV13,ASSFQQEQY
TRBV11-3,ASSSGQSPRSGANVLT
TRBV21-1,ASSPHPATDDSNQPQH
TRBV4-1,ASSQGDRGAGELF
TRBV11-2,ASSYRDSPYNEQF
TRBV7-3,ASSPAGQGYEQY
TRBV7-9,ASSPGLAGGQETQY
TRBV7-9,ASSLGVGQPQH
TRBV28,ASSLSGWDEKLF